These T cell receptor beta chains were read from a single sample in a study of blood T cell repertoires in COVID-19. Some clones are missing from TCRdb's copy, which holds only in-frame ones; the method was immunoSEQ multiplex PCR. The sample has around 250,000 clones; roughly 83% are singletons. Source material: PBMCs or T cells enriched from blood (not recorded which). The receptors were sampled from a woman aged 45-60 years who had recovered from COVID-19. CDR3s include the opening cysteine and the closing phenylalanine or tryptophan. Fields, in order: D gene, clone size, V gene, CDR3 length, J gene, CDR3 protein, CDR3 DNA. The D gene is left open where the match is weak. A clone size is listed for some rows: how often the clone was seen (once, few, many), or a class if it is expanded.

D gene: .
clone size: .
V gene: TRBV19
CDR3 length: 14
J gene: TRBJ1-5
CDR3 protein: CASSISLLNQPQHF
CDR3 DNA: TGTGCCAGTAGTATATCCCTACTCAATCAGCCCCAGCATTTT

D gene: TRBD2
clone size: .
V gene: TRBV9
CDR3 length: 16
J gene: TRBJ2-1
CDR3 protein: CASSAPLAGAHNEQFF
CDR3 DNA: TGTGCCAGCAGCGCCCCTCTAGCGGGAGCTCACAATGAGCAGTTCTTC

D gene: TRBD1
clone size: .
V gene: TRBV9
CDR3 length: 15
J gene: TRBJ1-3
CDR3 protein: CASSVETGFGNTIYF
CDR3 DNA: TGTGCCAGCAGCGTCGAGACAGGGTTTGGAAACACCATATATTTT

D gene: .
clone size: .
V gene: TRBV27
CDR3 length: 15
J gene: TRBJ1-2
CDR3 protein: CASSLEAGLSYGYTF
CDR3 DNA: TGTGCCAGCAGTTTAGAGGCAGGGTTATCCTATGGCTACACCTTC

D gene: .
clone size: .
V gene: TRBV21-1
CDR3 length: 20
J gene: TRBJ2-3
CDR3 protein: CASSRGRQGAGTHGPDTQYF
CDR3 DNA: TGTGCCAGCAGCCGAGGGAGACAGGGGGCAGGGACTCATGGGCCAGATACGCAGTATTTT

D gene: .
clone size: once
V gene: TRBV19
CDR3 length: 17
J gene: TRBJ1-2
CDR3 protein: CASSGWSVNPNNYGYTF
CDR3 DNA: TGTGCCAGTAGTGGGTGGAGCGTCAACCCGAATAACTATGGCTACACCTTC

D gene: TRBD2
clone size: .
V gene: TRBV2
CDR3 length: 14
J gene: TRBJ2-7
CDR3 protein: CASSPSGGGYEQYF
CDR3 DNA: TGTGCCAGCAGTCCTAGCGGGGGCGGCTACGAGCAGTACTTC

D gene: TRBD1
clone size: .
V gene: TRBV18
CDR3 length: 14
J gene: TRBJ2-5
CDR3 protein: CASSRGTGLETQYF
CDR3 DNA: TGTGCCAGCTCCCGGGGGACAGGGCTAGAGACCCAGTACTTC

D gene: TRBD1
clone size: once
V gene: TRBV7-9
CDR3 length: 17
J gene: TRBJ1-2
CDR3 protein: CASSPPVTGGGRYGYTF
CDR3 DNA: TGTGCCAGCAGCCCCCCGGTGACAGGGGGGGGGAGGTATGGCTACACCTTC

D gene: TRBD2
clone size: .
V gene: TRBV28
CDR3 length: 15
J gene: TRBJ2-5
CDR3 protein: CASSLPLAGGETQYF
CDR3 DNA: TGTGCCAGCAGTTTACCCCTAGCGGGGGGTGAGACCCAGTACTTC

D gene: .
clone size: .
V gene: TRBV7-9
CDR3 length: 15
J gene: TRBJ2-3
CDR3 protein: CASSLSRGSTDTQYF
CDR3 DNA: TGTGCCAGCAGCTTAAGCAGGGGAAGCACAGATACGCAGTATTTT

D gene: TRBD1
clone size: .
V gene: TRBV13
CDR3 length: 11
J gene: TRBJ1-1
CDR3 protein: CASSFGQGPVF
CDR3 DNA: TGTGCCAGCAGCTTCGGACAGGGGCCAGTCTTT

D gene: TRBD2
clone size: .
V gene: TRBV5-4
CDR3 length: 14
J gene: TRBJ2-5
CDR3 protein: CASSLASGGETQYF
CDR3 DNA: TGTGCCAGCAGCTTGGCTAGCGGGGGGGAGACCCAGTACTTC

D gene: .
clone size: .
V gene: TRBV11-3
CDR3 length: 13
J gene: TRBJ1-3
CDR3 protein: CASSLAKGNTIYF
CDR3 DNA: TGTGCCAGCAGCTTAGCCAAAGGAAACACCATATATTTT

D gene: TRBD1
clone size: .
V gene: TRBV7-9
CDR3 length: 14
J gene: TRBJ2-7
CDR3 protein: CASSPDRGLYEQYF
CDR3 DNA: TGTGCCAGCAGCCCGGACAGGGGGCTTTACGAGCAGTACTTC

D gene: .
clone size: .
V gene: TRBV7-8
CDR3 length: 15
J gene: TRBJ1-5
CDR3 protein: CASSLVEGYNQPQHF
CDR3 DNA: TGTGCCAGCAGCTTAGTGGAGGGTTACAATCAGCCCCAGCATTTT

D gene: TRBD1
clone size: .
V gene: TRBV6-5
CDR3 length: 16
J gene: TRBJ1-6
CDR3 protein: CASSYSGQGYNSPLHF
CDR3 DNA: TGTGCCAGCAGTTACTCGGGACAGGGGTATAATTCACCCCTCCACTTT

D gene: .
clone size: .
V gene: TRBV7-8
CDR3 length: 15
J gene: TRBJ2-3
CDR3 protein: CASSPPRGGTDTQYF
CDR3 DNA: TGTGCCAGCAGCCCCCCGCGCGGGGGCACAGATACGCAGTATTTT

D gene: .
clone size: .
V gene: TRBV9
CDR3 length: 15
J gene: TRBJ1-2
CDR3 protein: CASSASRGSNNGYTF
CDR3 DNA: TGTGCCAGCAGCGCCTCTCGGGGATCCAATAATGGCTACACCTTC

D gene: .
clone size: .
V gene: TRBV4-1
CDR3 length: 14
J gene: TRBJ1-2
CDR3 protein: CASSQVGGLFDYTF
CDR3 DNA: TGCGCCAGCAGCCAAGTGGGGGGTTTGTTTGACTACACCTTC

D gene: TRBD2
clone size: .
V gene: TRBV5-1
CDR3 length: 15
J gene: TRBJ2-5
CDR3 protein: CASSMGGYSQETQYF
CDR3 DNA: TGCGCCAGCAGCATGGGAGGGTACTCACAAGAGACCCAGTACTTC

D gene: .
clone size: once
V gene: TRBV7-2
CDR3 length: 13
J gene: TRBJ2-1
CDR3 protein: CASSLSLFNEQFF
CDR3 DNA: TGTGCCAGCAGCTTAAGCCTATTCAATGAGCAGTTCTTC

D gene: TRBD2
clone size: .
V gene: TRBV18
CDR3 length: 19
J gene: TRBJ2-2
CDR3 protein: CASSPLRRLAGPNTGELFF
CDR3 DNA: TGTGCCAGCTCACCATTGCGTCGACTAGCGGGGCCTAACACCGGGGAGCTGTTTTTT

D gene: TRBD1
clone size: once
V gene: TRBV6-5
CDR3 length: 13
J gene: TRBJ2-7
CDR3 protein: CASSSGTGREQYF
CDR3 DNA: TGTGCCAGCAGTTCCGGGACAGGGCGAGAGCAGTACTTC

D gene: TRBD1
clone size: .
V gene: TRBV4-1
CDR3 length: 15
J gene: TRBJ1-6
CDR3 protein: CASSHRDRDNSPLHF
CDR3 DNA: TGCGCCAGCAGCCACCGGGACAGGGATAATTCACCCCTCCACTTT

D gene: .
clone size: .
V gene: TRBV19
CDR3 length: 16
J gene: TRBJ1-2
CDR3 protein: CASSFWATQRGYGYTF
CDR3 DNA: TGTGCCAGTAGTTTTTGGGCAACTCAACGGGGCTATGGCTACACCTTC

D gene: TRBD2
clone size: .
V gene: TRBV6-4
CDR3 length: 15
J gene: TRBJ2-3
CDR3 protein: CASSLSGGGTDTQYF
CDR3 DNA: TGTGCCAGCAGTCTTAGCGGGGGGGGCACAGATACGCAGTATTTT

D gene: TRBD2
clone size: .
V gene: TRBV30
CDR3 length: 15
J gene: TRBJ2-1
CDR3 protein: CACSRTSGGVYEQFF
CDR3 DNA: TGTGCCTGTTCTCGGACTAGCGGTGGGGTCTATGAGCAGTTCTTC

D gene: TRBD2
clone size: .
V gene: TRBV9
CDR3 length: 16
J gene: TRBJ2-7
CDR3 protein: CASSVGRLAGTYEQYF
CDR3 DNA: TGTGCCAGCAGCGTAGGTCGACTAGCGGGTACCTACGAGCAGTACTTC

D gene: .
clone size: .
V gene: TRBV30
CDR3 length: 14
J gene: TRBJ1-2
CDR3 protein: CAWIRQDFHYGYTF
CDR3 DNA: TGTGCCTGGATCAGACAGGACTTTCACTATGGCTACACCTTC

D gene: TRBD2
clone size: .
V gene: TRBV28
CDR3 length: 16
J gene: TRBJ2-3
CDR3 protein: CASSFNDRGGADTQYF
CDR3 DNA: TGTGCCAGCAGTTTCAACGATCGGGGGGGGGCAGATACGCAGTATTTT

D gene: TRBD1
clone size: .
V gene: TRBV27
CDR3 length: 17
J gene: TRBJ2-1
CDR3 protein: CASRKDLGTAIVNEQFF
CDR3 DNA: TGTGCCAGCAGGAAGGATTTGGGGACAGCAATTGTCAATGAGCAGTTCTTC

D gene: TRBD2
clone size: .
V gene: TRBV14
CDR3 length: 16
J gene: TRBJ2-3
CDR3 protein: CASSQAPAGGQNTQYF
CDR3 DNA: TGTGCCAGCAGCCAAGCCCCAGCGGGGGGGCAGAATACGCAGTATTTT

D gene: .
clone size: .
V gene: TRBV28
CDR3 length: 15
J gene: TRBJ2-7
CDR3 protein: CASSAATGSSYEQYF
CDR3 DNA: TGTGCCAGCAGCGCGGCGACAGGCAGCTCCTACGAGCAGTACTTC

D gene: .
clone size: .
V gene: TRBV6-2/TRBV6-3
CDR3 length: 12
J gene: TRBJ2-7
CDR3 protein: CASSWDWREQYF
CDR3 DNA: TGTGCCAGCAGTTGGGACTGGCGGGAGCAGTACTTC

D gene: TRBD1
clone size: .
V gene: TRBV18
CDR3 length: 14
J gene: TRBJ1-2
CDR3 protein: CASSPQTGQGGYTF
CDR3 DNA: TGTGCCAGCTCACCCCAGACAGGGCAGGGCGGCTACACCTTC

D gene: TRBD1
clone size: .
V gene: TRBV29-1
CDR3 length: 16
J gene: TRBJ2-2
CDR3 protein: CSVPDRGSANTGELFF
CDR3 DNA: TGCAGCGTCCCCGACAGGGGATCGGCCAACACCGGGGAGCTGTTTTTT

D gene: .
clone size: .
V gene: TRBV5-8
CDR3 length: 13
J gene: TRBJ1-2
CDR3 protein: CASSLWGGYGYTF
CDR3 DNA: TGTGCCAGCAGCTTATGGGGGGGCTATGGCTACACCTTC

D gene: .
clone size: .
V gene: TRBV5-1
CDR3 length: 15
J gene: TRBJ1-1
CDR3 protein: CASSSALSQNTEAFF
CDR3 DNA: TGCGCCAGCAGCTCTGCCCTCTCACAGAACACTGAAGCTTTCTTT

D gene: .
clone size: few
V gene: TRBV19
CDR3 length: 16
J gene: TRBJ1-1
CDR3 protein: CASSMRDRRMNTEAFF
CDR3 DNA: TGTGCCAGTAGTATGCGAGACAGGCGCATGAACACTGAAGCTTTCTTT

D gene: TRBD2
clone size: .
V gene: TRBV29-1
CDR3 length: 16
J gene: TRBJ2-5
CDR3 protein: CSVRSELGGSRQTQYF
CDR3 DNA: TGCAGCGTTAGATCAGAGCTAGGCGGGAGTAGGCAGACCCAGTACTTC

D gene: TRBD1
clone size: .
V gene: TRBV7-2
CDR3 length: 15
J gene: TRBJ2-7
CDR3 protein: CASSLTGTGAYEQYF
CDR3 DNA: TGTGCCAGCAGCTTAACTGGGACAGGGGCCTACGAGCAGTACTTC

D gene: TRBD2
clone size: .
V gene: TRBV2
CDR3 length: 16
J gene: TRBJ2-5
CDR3 protein: CASRAAGTSGSKGPNF
CDR3 DNA: TGTGCCAGCAGAGCAGCAGGGACTAGCGGGAGCAAGGGCCCCAACTTC

D gene: TRBD2
clone size: .
V gene: TRBV7-9
CDR3 length: 15
J gene: TRBJ2-7
CDR3 protein: CASSTRTSGSYEQYF
CDR3 DNA: TGTGCCAGCAGTACTCGGACTAGCGGGAGTTACGAGCAGTACTTC

D gene: TRBD2
clone size: .
V gene: TRBV5-4
CDR3 length: 11
J gene: TRBJ2-1
CDR3 protein: CATGTNNEQFF
CDR3 DNA: TGTGCCACTGGGACTAACAATGAGCAGTTCTTC

D gene: TRBD2
clone size: .
V gene: TRBV9
CDR3 length: 14
J gene: TRBJ2-3
CDR3 protein: CASTTSGRAGTQYF
CDR3 DNA: TGTGCCAGCACTACTAGCGGGAGGGCTGGTACGCAGTATTTT

D gene: .
clone size: .
V gene: TRBV6-2/TRBV6-3
CDR3 length: 15
J gene: TRBJ1-2
CDR3 protein: CASSYPQGSNYGYTF
CDR3 DNA: TGTGCCAGCAGTTATCCGCAGGGATCTAACTATGGCTACACCTTC

D gene: .
clone size: .
V gene: TRBV20-1
CDR3 length: 15
J gene: TRBJ1-4
CDR3 protein: CSASGTGWANEKLFF
CDR3 DNA: TGCAGTGCTAGTGGGACGGGGTGGGCTAATGAAAAACTGTTTTTT

D gene: .
clone size: .
V gene: TRBV19
CDR3 length: 14
J gene: TRBJ1-5
CDR3 protein: CASTRTDSNQPQHF
CDR3 DNA: TGTGCCAGTACCAGGACAGATAGCAATCAGCCCCAGCATTTT

D gene: .
clone size: .
V gene: TRBV4-1
CDR3 length: 15
J gene: TRBJ2-2
CDR3 protein: CASSHSEDYTGELFF
CDR3 DNA: TGCGCCAGCAGCCATTCTGAGGACTACACCGGGGAGCTGTTTTTT